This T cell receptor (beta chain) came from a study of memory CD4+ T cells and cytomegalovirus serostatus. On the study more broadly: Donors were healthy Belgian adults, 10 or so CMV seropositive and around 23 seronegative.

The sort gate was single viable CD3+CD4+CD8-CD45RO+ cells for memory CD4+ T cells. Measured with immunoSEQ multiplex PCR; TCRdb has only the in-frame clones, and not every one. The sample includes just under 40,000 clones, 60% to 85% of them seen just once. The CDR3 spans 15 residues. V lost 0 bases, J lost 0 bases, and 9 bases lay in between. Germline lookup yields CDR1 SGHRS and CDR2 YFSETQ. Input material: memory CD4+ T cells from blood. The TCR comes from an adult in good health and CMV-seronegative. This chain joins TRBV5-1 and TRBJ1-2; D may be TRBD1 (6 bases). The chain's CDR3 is CASSLDGGPNYGYTF. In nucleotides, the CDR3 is TGCGCCAGCAGCTTGGACGGGGGCCCTAACTATGGCTACACCTTC.